These 5 T cell receptor beta chains came from one sample sequenced in a study of T cell responses to AZD1222 COVID-19 vaccine. Method: immunoSEQ multiplex PCR; TCRdb's copy keeps in-frame clones and lacks some. Seen here are approximately 150,000 clones, around 88% observed once, and the top ten hold roughly 0.98%. The sample here was peripheral blood, taken 28 days after the second AZD1222 dose. All receptors derive from an adult who received the AZD1222 COVID-19 vaccine.

This chain joins TRBV19 and TRBJ1-5; TRBD1 matches at 8 bases. After removal of 1 base from V and 10 bases from J, the junction contained 12 bases not matched to a gene. The CDR3 spans 16 residues. The germline gives CDR1 LNHDA, CDR2 SQIVND (reference sequence). The CDR3 DNA is TGTGCCAGTAGTATAGTTGGGACAGGATCTACGTTACCCCAGCATTTT. Protein: CASSIVGTGSTLPQHF.

V gene TRBV7-2 combines with J gene TRBJ1-2; weak D call: TRBD1 (6 bases). Trimming pared 5 bases from V and 4 bases from J, leaving 11 bases between. CDR3 size: 13 residues. Germline CDR1 is SGHTA and CDR2 is FQGNSA. The CDR3 DNA follows: TGTGCCAGCAGCCCAAGACAGGTCTATGGCTACACCTTC. The encoded protein is CASSPRQVYGYTF.

The chain links TRBV10-2 to TRBJ1-4, with unresolved D. Per germline, CDR1 WSHSY and CDR2 SAAADI. Deletions cut 7 bases from V and 7 bases from J, with 13 bases between. The CDR3 contains 13 residues. This CDR3 is CASNRGEGEKLFF. CDR3 coding DNA: TGCGCCAGCAATCGGGGTGAGGGTGAAAAACTGTTTTTT.

The CDR3 sequence: CASSVGWLYSGNTIYF. The CDR3 DNA sequence: TGTGCCAGTAGTGTTGGATGGCTCTACTCTGGAAACACCATATATTTT. The V call is TRBV19, the J call TRBJ1-3; the D is unclear. Trimming pared 5 bases from V and 0 bases from J, leaving 14 bases between. The CDR3 runs 16 residues. Germline V gene sequence: CDR1 LNHDA, CDR2 SQIVND (reference sequence).

The chain combines TRBV7-8 with TRBJ2-7; D ambiguous. Trimming shortened V by 7 bases and J by 5 bases, and 24 bases separated the two germline ends. The CDR3 extends over 16 amino acids. Germline-derived CDR1 and CDR2 are SGHVS and FQNEAQ. The DNA of the CDR3 is TGTGCCAGCACCCCAAAGCGCGTCGGCTCTCGGGACGAGCAGTACTTC. This translates into CASTPKRVGSRDEQYF.